This T cell receptor (beta chain) was sequenced in a study of T cells in Graves' hyperthyroidism and ophthalmopathy. Study results and limitations: A model using 13 V-J features told ophthalmopathy apart from stable hyperthyroidism.

With regard to this clonotype: As yet, its antigen is unknown.

Amplification targeted TCR beta CDR3 regions from RNA transcripts. Using the HTBI primer set, a first-round RT-PCR was run on the TCR CDR3. TCRdb re-called the multiplex PCR reads through MiXCR, storing one row per CDR3 protein. Here the sample spans 600,000 to 900,000 distinct CDR3 sequences, 16% being singletons. Germline CDR1 is SNHLY and CDR2 is FYNNEI. CDR3 length: 16 residues. V lost 6 bases and J lost 4, with 19 bases in between. This clonotype was obtained from a man aged 18 to 29 with Graves' hyperthyroidism. Source material: blood. The chain joins TRBV2 to TRBJ2-1; D perhaps matches TRBD2 (5 bases). The CDR3 reads CASRAGERIVYNEQFF. CDR3 nucleotides: TGTGCCAGCAGGGCCGGGGAGCGGATCGTTTACAATGAGCAGTTCTTC.